This T cell receptor beta chain was obtained from a study of vaccination effects on CD4 cells after COVID-19. Study results and limitations: Small numbers of convalescent patients limited the study. It also lacked early post-infection timepoints. Late post-vaccination samples showed marked contraction of infection- and vaccine-induced clones.

Clones were read by immunoSEQ multiplex PCR, and TCRdb kept only the in-frame ones, dropping some. Found here are around 12,000 clones, roughly 70% of them singletons; the top ten hold 20% to 25%. In germline, CDR1 is KGHSH, CDR2 LQKENI. V lost 2 bases to trimming and J lost 11 bases, with 18 bases between them. This CDR3 is 14 amino acids long. In the case of this clone: What it binds is unknown.

Pools of viral peptides were used by the ViraFEST assay to expand antigen-specific CD4+ T cells ahead of sequencing. After around nine days in culture, the CD4+ T cells were isolated. People in the vaccine group had not been infected with SARS-CoV-2 before, and their nucleocapsid antibodies were negative. Half-medium replacement with IL-2 medium occurred on days 3 and 7. The receptor was isolated from a human donor who received a COVID-19 vaccine. Material: CD4+ T cells from PBMCs cultured with HCoV-229E spike peptides, obtained before COVID-19 vaccination. The J gene is TRBJ1-1, the V gene TRBV18; weak D call: TRBD1 (6 bases). This CDR3 is CASSPYEQGSSAFF. The CDR3 nucleotides read TGTGCCAGCTCACCATACGAACAGGGCTCGTCGGCTTTCTTT. The full variable domain, completed using reference TRBV18 and TRBJ1-1, is NAGVMQNPRHLVRRRGQEARLRCSPMKGHSHVYWYRQLPEEGLKFMVYLQKENIIDESGMPKERFSAEFPKEGPSILRIQQVVRGDSAAYFCASSPYEQGSSAFFGQGTRLTVV.